The following is a TCR beta chain sequence with its context. Measured with immunoSEQ multiplex PCR; TCRdb has only the in-frame clones, and not every one. The sample lists around 150,000 clones; over 85% were seen once. These data belong to a study of control samples from healthy donors and cancer patients. J gave up 7 bases and V 7 bases, and 10 bases lay outside the gene matches. CDR1 MNHEY and CDR2 SVGAGI come from the germline V gene. The CDR3 has 15 amino acids. This sequence joins TRBV6-5 and TRBJ2-1; 10 positions agree with TRBD2. The sequence derives from a young man in good health. The specimen sequenced was blood. The CDR3 DNA reads as TGTGCCAGCACGTACTATAGCGGGGGGAGAAATGAGCAGTTCTTC. Translation: CASTYYSGGRNEQFF.